Listed below are T cell receptor beta chains from one sample, sequenced in a study of T cell responses to AZD1222 COVID-19 vaccine. Method: immunoSEQ multiplex PCR; TCRdb's copy keeps in-frame clones and lacks some. Of fewer than 200,000 clones in the sample, around 88% were seen once. This sample comprised peripheral blood, obtained 28 days after the second AZD1222 dose. The receptors originated from an adult who received the AZD1222 COVID-19 vaccine. Both conserved end residues are part of each CDR3. Each record gives: CDR3 protein, J gene, V gene.

CDR3aa: CASSQVSNHEQYF; j_gene: TRBJ2-7; v_gene: TRBV3-1/TRBV3-2
CDR3aa: CASSLSGTGELFF; j_gene: TRBJ2-2; v_gene: TRBV5-4
CDR3aa: CASSVDVRRGDGYTF; j_gene: TRBJ1-2; v_gene: TRBV9
CDR3aa: CASSELLAGVGGEQFF; j_gene: TRBJ2-1; v_gene: TRBV6-1
CDR3aa: CSASFAGGSQYQETQYF; j_gene: TRBJ2-5; v_gene: TRBV20-1
CDR3aa: CASSQDRPGNTEAFF; j_gene: TRBJ1-1; v_gene: TRBV2
CDR3aa: CASRREGNTGELFF; j_gene: TRBJ2-2; v_gene: TRBV5-1
CDR3aa: CATSSRGNTEAFF; j_gene: TRBJ1-1; v_gene: TRBV24-1
CDR3aa: CASRSPGQGLYEQYF; j_gene: TRBJ2-7; v_gene: TRBV6-5
CDR3aa: CASSKRTGGFGGNTIYF; j_gene: TRBJ1-3; v_gene: TRBV9
CDR3aa: CAISDQRGGFTDTQYF; j_gene: TRBJ2-3; v_gene: TRBV10-3
CDR3aa: CASSPGQGSSYNSPLHF; j_gene: TRBJ1-6; v_gene: TRBV5-1
CDR3aa: CASSITGETSPYTF; j_gene: TRBJ1-2; v_gene: TRBV19
CDR3aa: CASSPGRGGRSYNEQFF; j_gene: TRBJ2-1; v_gene: TRBV18
CDR3aa: CASSSGTADVGEQYF; j_gene: TRBJ2-7; v_gene: TRBV7-2
CDR3aa: CASRTNEGTAAFF; j_gene: TRBJ1-1; v_gene: TRBV12-3/TRBV12-4
CDR3aa: CASSLLGGTPGAQYF; j_gene: TRBJ2-5; v_gene: TRBV7-9
CDR3aa: CASSWTRDTEAFF; j_gene: TRBJ1-1; v_gene: TRBV7-3
CDR3aa: CASSLAGGSLGGTDTQYF; j_gene: TRBJ2-3; v_gene: TRBV7-8
CDR3aa: CASSSSGTSGRNF; j_gene: TRBJ2-7; v_gene: TRBV19
CDR3aa: CASSQDRIWAGKGEAFF; j_gene: TRBJ1-1; v_gene: TRBV3-1/TRBV3-2
CDR3aa: CASTSGTGWYEQYF; j_gene: TRBJ2-7; v_gene: TRBV28